This TCR beta chain was sequenced for a study of T cell repertoires in cytomegalovirus infection. Study background: Researchers turned to recently identified HLA-C-restricted CMV epitopes as well as well-studied HLA-B-restricted ones. Indications of both CMV infection and matching HLA type were provided by public TCR beta signatures.

Study observations and caveats: Identification of carriers of CMV plus the relevant HLA was performed using cumulative public TCR beta family frequency. Predominance within the ex vivo response was attributable to HLA-C-restricted CMV-specific TCR beta clonotypes.

Ten or more counts support this clonotype. The target antigen is unknown. TCRdb passed the reads through MiXCR, listing each CDR3 protein once. The sample contains fewer than 850,000 distinct CDR3 sequences, around 29% of which appear only once. This material consisted of cultured CD8+ T cells from PBMCs, taken from culture after CMV antigen stimulation. The sequence came from a human donor in good health (CMV status not recorded). Some clones in this sample may be carry-over from other donors' samples.

CDR3 nucleotides: TGTGCCAGCAGCTTAGAGGGCACGAACACCGGGGAGCTGTTTTTT. Translating it yields CASSLEGTNTGELFF. The V gene is TRBV11-3, the J gene TRBJ2-2; D not resolved. The length of the CDR3 is 15 residues. Looked up from germline, CDR1 is SGHNT and CDR2 is YENEEA. The germline V and J ends were trimmed by 0 bases and 0 bases, with 5 bases remaining between them.